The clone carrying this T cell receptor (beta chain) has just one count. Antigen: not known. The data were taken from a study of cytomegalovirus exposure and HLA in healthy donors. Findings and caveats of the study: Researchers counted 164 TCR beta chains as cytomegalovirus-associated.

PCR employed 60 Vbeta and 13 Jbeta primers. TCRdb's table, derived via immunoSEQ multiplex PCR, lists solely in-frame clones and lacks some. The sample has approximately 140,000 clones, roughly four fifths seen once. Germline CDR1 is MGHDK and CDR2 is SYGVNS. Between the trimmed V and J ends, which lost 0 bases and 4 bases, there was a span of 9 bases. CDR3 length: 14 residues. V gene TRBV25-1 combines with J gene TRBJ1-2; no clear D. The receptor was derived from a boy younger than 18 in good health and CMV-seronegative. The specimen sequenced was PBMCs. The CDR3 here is CASSEYPAGYGYTF. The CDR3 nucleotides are TGTGCCAGCAGTGAATATCCGGCAGGCTATGGCTACACCTTC.